Sequencing of this T cell receptor (beta chain) was carried out in a study of regulatory T cells in long-lasting Graves disease. In its sample, this clonotype was seen many times. The antigen is unknown. V was pared by 6 bases and J by 4 bases, with 13 bases between. This CDR3 has 14 amino acids. The V gene's germline CDR1 is SNHLY and CDR2 FYNNEI. Noted time point: newly diagnosed GD, antithyroid drugs for less than 3 months. Extracted PBMC RNA gave rise to the TCR library. Both iRepertoire HTBI primers and Arm-PCR of CDR3 regions were used to build the TCR beta libraries. One entry per CDR3 protein results from TCRdb running MiXCR on the multiplex PCR reads. The table has fewer than 650,000 distinct CDR3 sequences, approximately 16% seen once. Regarding the study as a whole: What was studied was peripheral blood only, and not thyroid tissue.

This same sample was also taken into another study, of T cells in Graves' hyperthyroidism and ophthalmopathy.

The chain employs TRBV2 and TRBJ2-1; unclear D gene. This sequence was found in a young man with Graves disease. This sample comprised peripheral blood mononuclear cells (PBMCs), obtained at new diagnosis, from a patient treated with antithyroid drugs. The CDR3 spells CASRAAGSYNEQFF. For the CDR3, the DNA is TGTGCCAGCAGGGCCGCCGGGTCTTACAATGAGCAGTTCTTC.